Following are 21 T cell receptor beta chains from one sample sequenced in a study of shared clonotypes between healthy human individuals. Only in-frame clones appear in the TCRdb table, and some are missing; sequencing was by immunoSEQ multiplex PCR. The sample has some 2.4 million clones, over 85% seen once. Sequenced input: naive CD4+ T cells from PBMCs. Subset noted: CD45RA+ positively selected. The source of these receptors is a man younger than 35 in good health. Some clones in this sample may be carry-over from other donors' samples.

A note on this clone: The same CDR3 also results from other DNA sequences found in this sample. CDR3 nucleotides: TGTGCCAGCTCTCGGACTAGCGGGAGTCTCTACGAGCAGTACTTC. As protein: CASSRTSGSLYEQYF. The genes are TRBV18 and TRBJ2-7; 13 bases are shared with TRBD2. Germline CDR1 reads KGHSH; CDR2 reads LQKENI. CDR3 size: 15 residues. Trimming cost V 6 bases and J 3 bases; bases outside gene matches: 5.

CDR3 nucleotides: TGTGCCAGCAGCGTCGGGACACGGGAAGGAGAGACCCAGTACTTC. It specifies CASSVGTREGETQYF. V gene TRBV7-2 combines with J gene TRBJ2-5, with D tentatively TRBD1 (6 bases). Germline V lookup: CDR1 SGHTA, CDR2 FQGNSA. Trimming took 5 bases from V and 4 from J, leaving 17 bases between them. The CDR3 covers 15 residues.

As to this clone: Other DNA sequences of this sample code for an identical CDR3. This chain uses TRBV30 with TRBJ2-7; no firm D call. The V gene lost 0 bases and the J gene lost 4 bases, with 7 bases spanning the gap. The germline V gene encodes CDR1 GTSNPN and CDR2 SVGIG (reference sequence). The CDR3 has 12 amino acids. The CDR3 here is CAWSVGLYEQYF. The CDR3 nucleotides read TGTGCCTGGAGTGTAGGTTTGTACGAGCAGTACTTC. The full variable domain, its missing parts supplied by reference TRBV30 and TRBJ2-7, is SQTIHQWPATLVQPVGSPLSLECTVEGTSNPNLYWYRQAAGRGLQLLFYSVGIGQISSEVPQNLSASRPQDRQFILSSKKLLLSDSGFYLCAWSVGLYEQYFGPGTRLTVT.

Turning to this clone: Sequence at one end of the junction differs from germline and may be a read error. The chain recombines TRBV2 with TRBJ2-1; possible D gene TRBD2, 6 bases. Germline-derived CDR1 and CDR2 are SNHLY and FYNNEI. The length of the CDR3 is 15 residues. The CDR3 sequence is CASNEPGLGHNEQFF. As DNA, the CDR3 is TGTGCCAGCAATGAACCGGGACTGGGCCACAATGAGCAGTTCTTC.

This clone showed up just once. J is TRBJ2-3 and V is TRBV30; possible D gene TRBD1, 5 bases. Germline assignment: CDR1 GTSNPN and CDR2 SVGIG (reference sequence). Trimming stripped 3 bases from V and 2 bases from J, with 15 bases between. This CDR3 has 15 amino acids. The CDR3 DNA reads TGTGCCTGGAGCCCAACGGCAGGGTTCACAGATACGCAGTATTTT. Its protein is CAWSPTAGFTDTQYF.

This chain joins TRBV2 and TRBJ1-4, with D unresolved. The CDR3 spans 13 residues. V was shortened by 4 bases and J by 8 bases, with 11 bases between the two germline ends. Germline CDR1 is SNHLY and CDR2 is FYNNEI. Here the CDR3 reads CASSGTSGEKLFF. Written as DNA, the CDR3 is TGTGCCAGCAGTGGGACTTCGGGGGAAAAACTGTTTTTT.

The genes are TRBV7-9 and TRBJ1-1; no reliable D call. The CDR3 is 16 amino acids. CDR1 SEHNR and CDR2 FQNEAQ come from the germline V gene (reference sequence). Trimming shortened V by 6 bases and J by 8 bases, and 25 bases separated the two germline ends. CDR3 region: CASRPRHDGSFVEAFF. The CDR3 DNA is TGTGCCAGCAGGCCTAGACATGATGGTTCATTCGTAGAAGCTTTCTTT.

The rearrangement joins TRBV5-1 to TRBJ2-5; 7 bases fit TRBD2. The germline CDR1 and CDR2 sequences are SGHRS and YFSETQ. This CDR3 region has 17 residues. The trim removed 1 base at V and 2 bases at J, leaving 11 bases unmatched. CDR3 region: CASSLLPLAAPQETQYF. CDR3 nucleotide sequence: TGCGCCAGCAGCTTGCTTCCCCTAGCGGCACCACAAGAGACCCAGTACTTC. The variable domain in full, with the rest retrieved from reference TRBV5-1 and TRBJ2-5, is KAGVTQTPRYLIKTRGQQVTLSCSPISGHRSVSWYQQTPGQGLQFLFEYFSETQRNKGNFPGRFSGRQFSNSRSEMNVSTLELGDSALYLCASSLLPLAAPQETQYFGPGTRLLVL.

The chain carries TRBV28 and TRBJ2-3; D is tentatively TRBD1 or TRBD2 (5 bases each). Germline assignment: CDR1 MDHEN and CDR2 SYDVKM. The CDR3 runs 12 residues. V lost 8 bases, J lost 0 bases, and 6 bases lay in between. In nucleotides, the CDR3 is TGTGCCAGCGGGGGTAGCACAGATACGCAGTATTTT. This codes for CASGGSTDTQYF.

The chain links TRBV5-4 to TRBJ2-7; no clear D gene. V lost 3 bases and J 4 bases, leaving 11 bases between the germline ends. The CDR3 extends over 13 amino acids. Germline lookup yields CDR1 SGHNT and CDR2 YYREEE (reference sequence). The DNA for the CDR3 is TGTGCCAGCAGCTCGCTGGGGTTATACGAGCAGTACTTC. The encoded protein is CASSSLGLYEQYF.

This clone was observed once. This chain joins TRBV4-1 and TRBJ2-3; TRBD2 agrees at 8 bases. The germline gives CDR1 MGHRA, CDR2 YSYEKL. With 8 bases clipped from V and 1 base from J, the junction kept 5 bases outside the gene matches. CDR3 size: 14 residues. CDR3 coding DNA: TGCGCCAGCGGTACTAGCGGAGGCACAGATACGCAGTATTTT. This encodes CASGTSGGTDTQYF.

This sequence joins TRBV5-1 and TRBJ2-3, with 8 bases aligning to TRBD2. V gave up 4 bases and J gave up 0 bases; unmatched junction bases: 7. In germline, CDR1 is SGHRS, CDR2 YFSETQ. There are 16 residues in the CDR3. The CDR3 sequence is CASSHRLASSTDTQYF. CDR3 in DNA: TGCGCCAGCAGCCACCGACTAGCGTCTAGCACAGATACGCAGTATTTT.

This chain joins TRBV6-1 and TRBJ2-5; 10 bases map to TRBD2. Germline V gene data show CDR1 as MNHNS and CDR2 as SASEGT. The junction had 7 bases not matched to a gene; V was cut back by 4 bases and J by 5 bases. The CDR3 covers 15 residues. The CDR3 here is CASSAGLAGVETQYF. In DNA form, the CDR3 reads TGTGCCAGCAGTGCCGGGCTAGCGGGAGTGGAGACCCAGTACTTC.

CDR3 nucleotides: TGTGCCAGTAGTGCCGGGACAGGGAACTACGAGCAGTACTTC. It codes for CASSAGTGNYEQYF. V is TRBV19 and J is TRBJ2-7; 9 positions match TRBD1. Germline values: CDR1 LNHDA, CDR2 SQIVND (reference sequence). After removal of 5 bases from V and 3 bases from J, the junction contained 5 bases not matched to a gene. The CDR3 runs to 14 residues.

The V gene is TRBV28, the J gene TRBJ1-2, with D perhaps matching TRBD1 (5 bases). With 5 bases removed from V and 6 bases from J, the gap between germline ends came to 19 bases. There are 15 residues in the CDR3. From germline, CDR1 is MDHEN and CDR2 SYDVKM. CDR3 DNA sequence: TGTGCCAGCAGTCCTGGGATGGGCAGAGGGGATGGCTACACCTTC. It yields the protein CASSPGMGRGDGYTF.

The genes are TRBV20-1 and TRBJ1-3; D remains ambiguous. There are 11 residues in the CDR3. Germline loops: CDR1 DFQATT, CDR2 SNEGSKA (reference sequence). V was trimmed by 4 bases and J by 10 bases, leaving 11 bases between them. The CDR3 sequence: CSAKARTTIYF. CDR3 DNA: TGCAGTGCTAAAGCCCGGACTACCATATATTTT.

Worth noting for this clone: The sample has other DNA sequences that encode this CDR3 too. The rearrangement links TRBV7-9 to TRBJ1-2; 8 nucleotides agree with TRBD1. In germline, CDR1 is SEHNR, CDR2 FQNEAQ (reference sequence). With 5 bases clipped from V and 8 bases from J, the junction kept 4 bases outside the gene matches. The CDR3 length is 12 residues. CDR3 region: CASSPGQGGYTF. The CDR3 nucleotides are TGTGCCAGCAGCCCAGGACAGGGAGGCTACACCTTC.

The chain combines TRBV10-1 with TRBJ2-4, with D possibly TRBD1 on 6 matching bases. CDR3 length: 12 amino acids. In germline, CDR1 is WNHNN, CDR2 SYGVQD (reference sequence). V dropped 5 bases and J dropped 9 bases, with 11 bases sitting between them. This chain's CDR3 is CASSRDNSIQYF. The DNA of the CDR3 is TGCGCCAGCAGTCGGGACAATTCCATTCAGTACTTC.

The rearrangement joins TRBV5-4 to TRBJ2-7; D not resolved. Trimming took off 0 bases at V and 0 bases at J, with 7 bases between the two ends. The germline V gene encodes CDR1 SGHNT and CDR2 YYREEE (reference sequence). The CDR3 runs to 14 residues. This CDR3 reads CASSLGQPSYEQYF. Written as DNA, the CDR3 is TGTGCCAGCAGCTTGGGGCAGCCCTCCTACGAGCAGTACTTC.

The V and J genes are TRBV27 and TRBJ2-1, with 10 nucleotides matching TRBD1. In germline, CDR1 is MNHEY, CDR2 SMNVEV (reference sequence). J gave up 3 bases and V 2 bases, and 7 bases lay outside the gene matches. The CDR3 loop spans 17 amino acids. CDR3 DNA sequence: TGTGCCAGCAGTTTACCTACGGGACAGGGGTACTACAATGAGCAGTTCTTC. Amino acids: CASSLPTGQGYYNEQFF.

J is TRBJ1-3 and V is TRBV2, with 8 nucleotides matching TRBD1. The CDR3 totals 16 residues. The germline CDR1 and CDR2 sequences are SNHLY and FYNNEI. After removal of 8 bases from V and 1 base from J, the junction contained 10 bases not matched to a gene. CDR3: CASGQGAPGSGNTIYF. CDR3 in DNA: TGTGCCAGCGGGCAGGGGGCGCCAGGGTCTGGAAACACCATATATTTT.